This TCR beta chain stems from a study of cytomegalovirus exposure and HLA in healthy donors. With 60 Vbeta and 13 Jbeta primers, the PCR was carried out. The protocol was immunoSEQ multiplex PCR, while the TCRdb copy is restricted to in-frame clones and leaves out a portion. The sample carries more than 100,000 clones, about 61% recorded once. The CDR3 covers 13 residues. V gave up 4 bases and J gave up 1 base, with 7 bases separating them. CDR1 and CDR2 from the germline V gene are KGHSH and LQKENI. The sample holds one count of this clone. This chain uses TRBV18 with TRBJ1-1; the D is unclear. The sample comprised PBMCs. The clonotype originates from a woman aged 40 to 55 in good health and CMV-seronegative. The CDR3 spells CASSRAENTEAFF. The DNA of the CDR3 is TGTGCCAGCTCACGGGCCGAGAACACTGAAGCTTTCTTT.